Described below is a single TCR beta chain sequence and its context. No cognate antigen has been identified for it. No base-level quality is on record; no much larger clone is a single base apart. Libraries were built with 5' RACE. Sequencing was performed on an Illumina HiSeq 2500. A second roughly 6 to 12 cycle PCR used a sample-barcoded 5' primer and a J-beta primer mix. A unique molecular identifier was introduced onto each TCR beta cDNA molecule by a template-switch 5' adaptor carrying 12 random nucleotides. Each sample yielded at least 3 million CDR3-containing paired-end reads. All of the RNA was converted into first-strand cDNA using the Mint cDNA synthesis kit, with a TRBC-specific oligonucleotide serving as the primer. All cDNA was treated with uracil-DNA glycosylase and then went through a first 18-cycle PCR with the universal primers M1SS and BC2_uni_R. In the source study's methods: Normalization of each sample was performed by random selection of 1 million high-quality reads, each carrying a distinct molecular identifier. Instead of being binned into consensus sequences, reads with shared molecular identifiers were discarded. MiTCR, set to a Q25 quality threshold and the strictest error-elimination algorithm, was used for CDR3 identification, clonotype clustering and error correction. Lower-bound total TCR beta diversity was estimated with a nonparametric unseen species model using Euler transformation. TCRdb reran the public reads through fastp at Q25 and MiXCR, keeping productive beta chains. Identical CDR3 proteins give one entry, which carries the most common genes and DNA. The authors' filters were not applied to this entry. The table for this sample lists 700,000 or so distinct CDR3 sequences; over 20% of them were counted only once. The ten largest clones take up about 20% of the sample.

These data belong to a study of blood T cells in healthy people across ages (dated by TCRdb to the mid-2010s). The study in broad terms: Template switching captured roughly one uniquely barcoded TCR beta cDNA molecule per two T cells in model experiments. The donors were split into four age groups: young (average about 16 years), middle-aged (39), aged (about 56) and long-lived (under 85). Two additional independent replicas of 1 million unique cDNA reads from the same blood draw were analyzed for two donors (one aged 18 to 29 and one aged 80 or older). To avoid experimental bias, donors of different ages were spread randomly across the sequencing lanes. Age-related changes in TCR beta repertoire diversity were measured in the study by deep sequencing normalized with unique cDNA molecular identifiers.

Systemically healthy Caucasian individuals from Russia, roughly 40 in total and aged about 6 to 100 years, were included as donors. Each donor gave roughly 9.5 milliliters of peripheral blood, collected into EDTA-treated Vacutainer tubes. PBMCs were isolated by Ficoll-Paque density-gradient centrifugation, with at least 7 million obtained per sample. Trizol reagent was used to extract total RNA from the PBMCs, yielding at least 6 micrograms per sample. The percentages of naive CD45RAhigh/CD27high T cells were determined by flow cytometry on a PBMC aliquot from every donor. From the cysteine up to the phenylalanine, the CDR3 has a length of 15 residues. Only the CDR3 part of the read is kept: 45 bases, read in frame from the first base. CDR1 and CDR2, per the germline V gene, are LGHNA and YNFKEQ. V lost 0 bases and J lost 4 bases; the stretch between them is 13 bases long. General study outcomes and caveats: Estimates of total diversity from one million sequenced T cells were regarded as lower bounds and underestimates. Observed TCR beta diversity per million T cells fell roughly linearly with age, and a significant reduction was already apparent by age about 38. The percentage of naive T cells measured by flow cytometry correlated strongly with observed TCR beta diversity. Because the CMV infection status of the donors was unknown, age-related changes in expanded clonotypes may potentially have been confounded. Compared with the aged group, more naive CD4+ T cells, fewer expanded clones and increased TCR diversity were shown by the long-lived group, suggesting age selection. Conclusive comparison of naive and antigen-experienced compartments was prevented by the profiling of bulk unsorted PBMCs.

Sample: blood. This chain joins TRBV4-2 to TRBJ2-7, and TRBD1 may be the D gene, going by 6 matching bases. This TCR was recovered from a man aged 65-85 years in good health. The base sequence is TGTGCCAGCAGCCAAGAAATGGGCAGGGGTTACGAGCAGTACTTC. This translates into CASSQEMGRGYEQYF.